This T cell receptor beta chain was captured by sequencing in a study of glioma-infiltrating T cells. This CDR3 has 15 residues. Germline-derived CDR1 and CDR2 are LNHDA and SQIVND (reference sequence). Points on this clonotype: This could be a read error, since a much larger clone is one nucleotide away.

Using RNA template, CDR3s of TCR alpha and beta were amplified with iRepertoire arm-PCR. TCRdb used MiXCR to reprocess the multiplex PCR reads, holding one entry per CDR3 protein. This sample has some 90,000 distinct CDR3 sequences; around 37% occur once, and the top ten carry about two fifths. The V call is TRBV19, the J call TRBJ1-5, with a weak D call TRBD1 (6 bases). Input material: glioma tissue, nonneoplastic brain tissue, or PBMCs (not recorded which). The source of this sequence is a human donor with low-grade glioma or glioblastoma, undergoing nonglioma brain surgery, or in good health (not recorded which). For the CDR3, the DNA is TGTGCCAGTAGTATATGGGGGCTAAGCAATCGGCCCCAGCATTTT. It translates to CASSIWGLSNRPQHF. The full variable domain, completed using reference TRBV19 and TRBJ1-5, is DGGITQSPKYLFRKEGQNVTLSCEQNLNHDAMYWYRQDPGQGLRLIYYSQIVNDFQKGDIAEGYSVSREKKESFPLTVTSAQKNPTAFYLCASSIWGLSNRPQHFGDGTRLSIL.